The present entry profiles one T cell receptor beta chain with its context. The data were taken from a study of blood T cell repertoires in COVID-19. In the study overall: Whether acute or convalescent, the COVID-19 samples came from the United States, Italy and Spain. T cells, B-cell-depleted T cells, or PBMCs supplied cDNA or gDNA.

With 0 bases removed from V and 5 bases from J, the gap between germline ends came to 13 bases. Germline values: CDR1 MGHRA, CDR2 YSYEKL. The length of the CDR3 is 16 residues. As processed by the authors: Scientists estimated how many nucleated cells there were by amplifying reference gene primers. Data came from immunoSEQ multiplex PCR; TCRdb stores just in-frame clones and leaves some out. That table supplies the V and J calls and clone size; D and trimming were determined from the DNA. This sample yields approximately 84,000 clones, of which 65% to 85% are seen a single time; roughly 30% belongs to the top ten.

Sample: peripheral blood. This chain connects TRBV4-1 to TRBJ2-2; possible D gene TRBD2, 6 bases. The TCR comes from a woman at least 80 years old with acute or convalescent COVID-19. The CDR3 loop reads CASSQDPAGRTGELFF. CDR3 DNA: TGCGCCAGCAGCCAAGACCCAGCGGGTAGGACCGGGGAGCTGTTTTTT.